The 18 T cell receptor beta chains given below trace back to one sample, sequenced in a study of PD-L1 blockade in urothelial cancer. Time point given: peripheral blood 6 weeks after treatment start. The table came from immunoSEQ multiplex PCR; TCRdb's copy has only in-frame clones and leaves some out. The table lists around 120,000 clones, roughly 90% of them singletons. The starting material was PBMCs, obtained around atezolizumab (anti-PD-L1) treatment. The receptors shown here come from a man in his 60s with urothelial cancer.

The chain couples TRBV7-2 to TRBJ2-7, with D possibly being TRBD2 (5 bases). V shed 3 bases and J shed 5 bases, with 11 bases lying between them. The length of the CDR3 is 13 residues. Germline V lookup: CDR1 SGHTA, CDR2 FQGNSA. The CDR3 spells CASSLAWEHEQYF. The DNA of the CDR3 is TGTGCCAGCAGCTTGGCCTGGGAGCACGAGCAGTACTTC.

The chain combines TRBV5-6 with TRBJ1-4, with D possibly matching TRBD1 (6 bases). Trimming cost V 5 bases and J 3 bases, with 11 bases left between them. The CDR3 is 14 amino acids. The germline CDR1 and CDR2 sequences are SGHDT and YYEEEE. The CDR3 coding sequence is TGTGCCAGCAGTCCAGGGGCGTCTAATGAAAAACTGTTTTTT. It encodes CASSPGASNEKLFF.

CDR3 amino acids: CASSVEGLWDEQFF. The CDR3 DNA sequence: TGTGCCAGCAGCGTAGAGGGACTATGGGATGAGCAGTTCTTC. J is TRBJ2-1 and V is TRBV9, with 7 bases aligning to TRBD2. After removal of 0 bases from V and 8 bases from J, the junction contained 5 bases not matched to a gene. This CDR3 spans 14 amino acids. Germline CDR1 SGDLS, CDR2 YYNGEE.

Here the CDR3 reads CASSKPTSGGPLQETQYF. For the CDR3, the DNA is TGTGCCAGCAGCAAGCCGACTAGCGGGGGACCCCTTCAAGAGACCCAGTACTTC. The chain combines TRBV7-2 with TRBJ2-5; 12 nucleotides line up with TRBD2. CDR3 length: 18 residues. The germline V gene encodes CDR1 SGHTA and CDR2 FQGNSA. After removal of 5 bases from V and 2 bases from J, the junction contained 12 bases not matched to a gene.

DNA for the CDR3: TGCGCCAGCAGCGCCCGAGCGGGGGGGCCTGCGGAGACCCAGTACTTC. As protein: CASSARAGGPAETQYF. The V call is TRBV4-3, the J call TRBJ2-5; 10 bases are a match to TRBD2. Trimming cost V 5 bases and J 5 bases; bases outside gene matches: 11. Looked up from germline, CDR1 is LGHNA and CDR2 is YSLEER. The CDR3 totals 16 residues.

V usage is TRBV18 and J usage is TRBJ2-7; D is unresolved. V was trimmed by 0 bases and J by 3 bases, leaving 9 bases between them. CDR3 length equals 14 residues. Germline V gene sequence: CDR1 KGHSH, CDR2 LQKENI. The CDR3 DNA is TGTGCCAGCTCACCACCCTCGAGTAGCTACGAGCAGTACTTC. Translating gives CASSPPSSSYEQYF.

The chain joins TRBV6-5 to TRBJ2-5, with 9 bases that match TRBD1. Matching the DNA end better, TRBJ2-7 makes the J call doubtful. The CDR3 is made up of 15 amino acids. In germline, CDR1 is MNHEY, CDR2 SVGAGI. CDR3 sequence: CASRLGGTGSYEQYF. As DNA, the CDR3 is TGTGCCAGCAGGCTGGGTGGGACAGGGTCTTACGAGCAGTACTTC.

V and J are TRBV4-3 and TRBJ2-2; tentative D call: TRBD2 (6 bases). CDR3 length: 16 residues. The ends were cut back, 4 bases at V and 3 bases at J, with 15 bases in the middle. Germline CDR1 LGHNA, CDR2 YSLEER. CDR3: CASSRNGGRDTGELFF. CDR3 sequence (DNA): TGCGCCAGCAGCCGAAACGGGGGTCGGGACACCGGGGAGCTGTTTTTT.

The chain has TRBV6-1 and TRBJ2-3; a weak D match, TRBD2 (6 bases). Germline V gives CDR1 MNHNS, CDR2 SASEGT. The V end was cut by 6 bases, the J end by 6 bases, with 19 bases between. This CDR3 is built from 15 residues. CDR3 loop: CASREGTSTWDTQYF. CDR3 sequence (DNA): TGTGCCAGCAGGGAGGGGACGTCCACTTGGGATACGCAGTATTTT.

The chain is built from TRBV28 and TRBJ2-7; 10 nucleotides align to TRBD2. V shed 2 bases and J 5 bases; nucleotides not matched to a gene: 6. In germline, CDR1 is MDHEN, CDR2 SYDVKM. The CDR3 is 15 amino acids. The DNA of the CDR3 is TGTGCCAGCAGTTTAGGAAGCGGGAGGGCCGACGAGCAGTACTTC. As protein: CASSLGSGRADEQYF.

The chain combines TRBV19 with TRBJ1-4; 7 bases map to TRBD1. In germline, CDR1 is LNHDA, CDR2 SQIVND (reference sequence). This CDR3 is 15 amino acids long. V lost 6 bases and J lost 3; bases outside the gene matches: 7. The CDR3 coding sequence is TGTGCCAGTAGGGATGGGGGACAGTCTAATGAAAAACTGTTTTTT. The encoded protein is CASRDGGQSNEKLFF.

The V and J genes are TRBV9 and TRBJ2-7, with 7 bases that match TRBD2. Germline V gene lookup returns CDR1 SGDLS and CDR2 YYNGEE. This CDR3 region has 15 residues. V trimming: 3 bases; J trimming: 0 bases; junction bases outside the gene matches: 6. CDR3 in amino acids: CASSATAGSSYEQYF. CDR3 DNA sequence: TGTGCCAGCAGCGCCACAGCGGGGTCCTCCTACGAGCAGTACTTC.

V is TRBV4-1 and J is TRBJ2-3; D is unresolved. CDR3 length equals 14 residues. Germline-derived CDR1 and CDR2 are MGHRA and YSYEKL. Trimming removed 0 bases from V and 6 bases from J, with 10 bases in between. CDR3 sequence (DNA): TGCGCCAGCAGCCAAGATCCCGGTACGGATACGCAGTATTTT. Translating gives CASSQDPGTDTQYF.

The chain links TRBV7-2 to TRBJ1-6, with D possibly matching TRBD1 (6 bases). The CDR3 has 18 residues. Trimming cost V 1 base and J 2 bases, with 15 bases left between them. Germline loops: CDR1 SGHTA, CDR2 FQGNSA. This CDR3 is CASSLGYPGDPYNSPLHF. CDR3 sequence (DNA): TGTGCCAGCAGCTTAGGTTACCCAGGGGATCCCTATAATTCACCCCTCCACTTT.

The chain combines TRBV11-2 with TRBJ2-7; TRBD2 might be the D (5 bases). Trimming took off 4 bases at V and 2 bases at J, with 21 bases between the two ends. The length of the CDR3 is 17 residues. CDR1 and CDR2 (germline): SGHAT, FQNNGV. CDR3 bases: TGTGCCAGCAGCTCAAACCGCGGGTCCCATCCAGCCTACGAGCAGTACTTC. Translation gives CASSSNRGSHPAYEQYF.

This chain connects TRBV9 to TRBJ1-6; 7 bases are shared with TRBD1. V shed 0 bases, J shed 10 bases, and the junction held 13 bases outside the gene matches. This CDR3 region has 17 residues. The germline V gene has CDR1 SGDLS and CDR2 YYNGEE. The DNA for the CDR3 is TGTGCCAGCAGCGTAGGTGGTGGTACAGGGGCAAGGTCACCCCTCCACTTT. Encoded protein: CASSVGGGTGARSPLHF.

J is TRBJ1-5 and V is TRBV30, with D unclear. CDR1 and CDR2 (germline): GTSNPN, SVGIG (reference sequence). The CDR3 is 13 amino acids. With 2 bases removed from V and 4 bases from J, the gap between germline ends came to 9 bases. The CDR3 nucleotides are TGTGCCTGGAGTCAGAGAGGGAATCAGCCCCAGCATTTT. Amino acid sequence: CAWSQRGNQPQHF.

CDR3 nucleotides: TGTGCCATCTCCGGTGGACAGGGGGTCTACGAGCAGTACTTC. Amino acid sequence: CAISGGQGVYEQYF. This chain connects TRBV10-3 to TRBJ2-7; 10 bases map to TRBD1. Germline loops: CDR1 ENHRY, CDR2 SYGVKD. The CDR3 length is 14 residues. V shed 8 bases and J 3 bases; nucleotides not matched to a gene: 7.